The rows below give T cell receptor beta chains drawn from one sample of a study of vaccination effects on CD4 cells after COVID-19. Profiling relied on immunoSEQ multiplex PCR, and the TCRdb table lists in-frame clones only, not all of them. Counted here are about 28,000 clones, approximately 65% occurring once; the ten biggest clones make up approximately 9.9%. No antigen has been assigned to these receptors. The input for sequencing was CD4+ T cells from PBMCs cultured without peptide, taken before COVID-19 vaccination. These receptors were obtained from a human donor who received a COVID-19 vaccine. Each CDR3 is given with its conserved first and last residue. The D gene is left open where the match is weak. Some rows mark clone size as missing; the rest say once, few, many or name a class of expanded clone.

J gene: TRBJ2-3; V gene: TRBV7-9; D gene: TRBD2; clone size: -; CDR3 protein: CASSLASSGSGIAQYF; CDR3 DNA: TGTGCCAGCAGCTTAGCGTCCAGCGGGAGTGGTATAGCGCAGTATTTT
J gene: TRBJ1-5; V gene: TRBV20-1; D gene: -; clone size: -; CDR3 protein: CSASGSQPQHF; CDR3 DNA: TGCAGTGCTAGCGGGAGTCAGCCCCAGCATTTT
J gene: TRBJ1-1; V gene: TRBV19; D gene: -; clone size: -; CDR3 protein: CASSIFWGADTEAFF; CDR3 DNA: TGTGCCAGTAGTATATTTTGGGGGGCGGACACTGAAGCTTTCTTT
J gene: TRBJ2-1; V gene: TRBV4-2; D gene: TRBD2; clone size: -; CDR3 protein: CASSPGTSGYNEQFF; CDR3 DNA: TGTGCCAGCAGCCCCGGGACTAGCGGTTACAATGAGCAGTTCTTC
J gene: TRBJ1-2; V gene: TRBV27; D gene: -; clone size: -; CDR3 protein: CASSRAGQYGYTF; CDR3 DNA: TGTGCCAGCAGCCGAGCCGGACAGTATGGCTACACCTTC
J gene: TRBJ1-1; V gene: TRBV29-1; D gene: -; clone size: -; CDR3 protein: CSAWGGENTEAFF; CDR3 DNA: TGCAGCGCCTGGGGGGGGGAGAACACTGAAGCTTTCTTT
J gene: TRBJ1-3; V gene: TRBV6-1; D gene: -; clone size: -; CDR3 protein: CASSEPGRGGGNTIYF; CDR3 DNA: TGTGCCAGCAGTGAACCTGGGAGGGGCGGTGGAAACACCATATATTTT
J gene: TRBJ1-6; V gene: TRBV19; D gene: -; clone size: few; CDR3 protein: CASSGGMTLDSPLHF; CDR3 DNA: TGTGCCAGTAGTGGGGGAATGACTTTGGATTCACCCCTCCACTTT
J gene: TRBJ2-5; V gene: TRBV2; D gene: -; clone size: -; CDR3 protein: CASGIQAETQYF; CDR3 DNA: TGTGCCAGCGGCATACAGGCAGAGACCCAGTACTTC
J gene: TRBJ1-1; V gene: TRBV20-1; D gene: -; clone size: -; CDR3 protein: CSASLQLEAFF; CDR3 DNA: TGCAGTGCTAGTTTGCAGCTTGAAGCTTTCTTT
J gene: TRBJ1-2; V gene: TRBV5-1; D gene: -; clone size: -; CDR3 protein: CASSLESGLMNTGYTF; CDR3 DNA: TGCGCCAGCAGCTTGGAAAGCGGTCTTATGAATACGGGCTACACCTTC
J gene: TRBJ1-4; V gene: TRBV6-9; D gene: TRBD1; clone size: -; CDR3 protein: CASSYPGQVNEKLFF; CDR3 DNA: TGTGCCAGCAGTTACCCCGGACAGGTGAATGAAAAACTGTTTTTT
J gene: TRBJ2-1; V gene: TRBV29-1; D gene: TRBD2; clone size: -; CDR3 protein: CSVGTSGVSYNEQFF; CDR3 DNA: TGCAGCGTGGGGACTAGCGGGGTCTCCTACAATGAGCAGTTCTTC
J gene: TRBJ2-2; V gene: TRBV3-1/TRBV3-2; D gene: -; clone size: few; CDR3 protein: CASSQARLAGELFF; CDR3 DNA: TGTGCCAGCAGCCAAGCCAGACTAGCCGGGGAGCTGTTTTTT
J gene: TRBJ2-5; V gene: TRBV6-1; D gene: -; clone size: -; CDR3 protein: CASSDPPGSRQDYF; CDR3 DNA: TGTGCCAGCAGTGACCCCCCGGGGTCTCGGCAAGATTACTTC
J gene: TRBJ2-7; V gene: TRBV7-2; D gene: TRBD1; clone size: -; CDR3 protein: CASSASPGTVYEQYF; CDR3 DNA: TGTGCCAGCAGCGCATCTCCCGGGACAGTCTACGAGCAGTACTTC
J gene: TRBJ2-7; V gene: TRBV6-2/TRBV6-3; D gene: -; clone size: -; CDR3 protein: CASSYWGRDTEQYF; CDR3 DNA: TGTGCCAGCAGTTACTGGGGGAGAGATACCGAGCAGTACTTC
J gene: TRBJ1-1; V gene: TRBV7-2; D gene: TRBD1; clone size: -; CDR3 protein: CASSLMDRGRGAFF; CDR3 DNA: TGTGCCAGCAGCTTAATGGACAGGGGAAGAGGAGCTTTCTTT